The present T cell receptor (beta chain) was sequenced within a study of T cell responses to AZD1222 COVID-19 vaccine. Turning to the study itself: Pooling was applied to second doses at about 4 or about 12 weeks.

Trimming removed 0 bases at V and 0 bases at J, with 6 bases between. CDR3 length: 14 residues. Germline V lookup: CDR1 SGHRS, CDR2 YFSETQ. Profiled with immunoSEQ multiplex PCR; TCRdb holds only in-frame clones, not every one. The sample includes some 96,000 clones, roughly 90% seen only once; the top ten take about 2.5%. This clone was detected only a few times. Its specificity is unknown. Overall study results and limits: White British donors predominated, females outnumbered males, and clonal diversity was possibly underestimated. Seropositive AZD1222 recipients at baseline numbered only five or six.

This chain connects TRBV5-1 to TRBJ1-2; the D is unclear. This TCR was sampled from an adult in good health. The sequencing used peripheral blood, collected on day 0 of AZD1222 vaccination. CDR3 coding DNA: TGCGCCAGCAGCTTGGACACCTCTAACTATGGCTACACCTTC. It translates to CASSLDTSNYGYTF.